This is a list of T cell receptor beta chains from one sample in a study of T cells after yellow fever vaccination. A single record per CDR3 protein comes from TCRdb applying MiXCR to the 5' RACE reads. Among about 340,000 distinct CDR3 sequences, about an eighth were seen once, and the ten largest hold 2.5% to 4%. This material consisted of CD4+ T cells sorted from PBMCs, taken 15 days after the yellow fever booster vaccination. The receptors come from a man younger than 30 who received the YFV17D yellow fever vaccine. Each CDR3 is given with its conserved first and last residue. Fields, in order: V gene, clone size, D gene, J gene, CDR3 DNA, CDR3 protein. A D gene is named only where the DNA matches it firmly. Some rows have no size entry. The others give once, few or many, or a class for an expanded clone.

>TRBV27|many|TRBD2|TRBJ2-5
TGTGCCAGCAGTATCTCCGGGACTAGCGGGGGGGAGACCCAGTACTTC
CASSISGTSGGETQYF
>TRBV6-2/TRBV6-3|-|-|TRBJ1-1
TGTGCCAGCAGTTACATGGGCAACACTGAAGCTTTCTTT
CASSYMGNTEAFF
>TRBV15|-|-|TRBJ1-2
TGTGCCACCAGCAGAGATGGGGGACACTATGGCTACACCTTC
CATSRDGGHYGYTF
>TRBV6-2/TRBV6-3|few|-|TRBJ1-1
TGTGCCAGCGGGGGCCCCATGAACACTGAAGCTTTCTTT
CASGGPMNTEAFF
>TRBV28|-|TRBD2|TRBJ2-7
TGTGCCAGCAGTTTACCCGAGCGGGGGGGACGGTTTTACGAGCAGTACTTC
CASSLPERGGRFYEQYF
>TRBV28|-|-|TRBJ2-1
TGTGCCAGCAGCTCCGACATCTCCTACAATGAGCAGTTCTTC
CASSSDISYNEQFF
>TRBV7-6|few|-|TRBJ2-5
TGTGCCAGCAGCTTAGCGGACGGTTTGGAGACCCAGTACTTC
CASSLADGLETQYF
>TRBV4-1|many|-|TRBJ1-2
TGCGCCAGCAGCCCGGGACGGAGAAACCTGAACTATGGCTACACCTTC
CASSPGRRNLNYGYTF
>TRBV4-2|few|TRBD2|TRBJ2-5
TGTGCCAGCAGCCAAGTTGGACCTAGCGGGGGGGGATTTAGTCGACAAGAGACCCAGTACTTC
CASSQVGPSGGGFSRQETQYF
>TRBV19|once|TRBD1|TRBJ1-2
TGTGCCAGTAGGAACAGACAGGGTGTAGAGTTCTATGGCTACACCTTC
CASRNRQGVEFYGYTF
>TRBV6-5|-|-|TRBJ2-5
TGTGCCAGCAGCTCACTATGGGGGGACTCGCGAGAGACCCAGTACTTC
CASSSLWGDSRETQYF
>TRBV10-3|few|TRBD1|TRBJ1-1
TGTGCCATCAGAAACAGGGGGAACACTGAAGCTTTCTTT
CAIRNRGNTEAFF
>TRBV20-1|-|-|TRBJ2-5
TGCAGTGCTAGAGGGGACTCAAAAGAGACCCAGTACTTC
CSARGDSKETQYF
>TRBV19|few|-|TRBJ1-2
TGTGCCAGTAGTATGGTCAGGGCCTATGGCTACACCTTC
CASSMVRAYGYTF
>TRBV2|-|-|TRBJ2-5
TGTGCCACCCAACAGGCGTACCAAGAGACCCAGTACTTC
CATQQAYQETQYF
>TRBV5-1|few|-|TRBJ2-6
TGCGCCAGCAGCTTGGAAGGATCGCTGGGCTCTGGGGCCAACGTCCTGACTTTC
CASSLEGSLGSGANVLTF
>TRBV6-6|-|-|TRBJ1-4
TGTGCCAGCAGCGATGGGGGGGCGCTTCGGACTGAAAAACTGTTTTTT
CASSDGGALRTEKLFF
>TRBV7-9|many|TRBD1|TRBJ2-6
TGTGCCATTCTCTCGCGTTCCGGGACAGGGGCGATGAAGGGGGCCAACGTCCTGACTTTC
CAILSRSGTGAMKGANVLTF
>TRBV4-2|few|TRBD1|TRBJ1-5
TGTGCCAGCAGCCTCTATGAGGGGGCGCGGGGCAATCAGCCCCAGCATTTT
CASSLYEGARGNQPQHF
>TRBV7-6|few|-|TRBJ1-1
TGTGCCAGCAGCCTGGGGACGGTCACTGAAGCTTTCTTT
CASSLGTVTEAFF
>TRBV6-6|many|-|TRBJ2-7
TGTGCCAGCTGCCGACCCACAGGGAGCTACTCCTACGAGCAGTACTTC
CASCRPTGSYSYEQYF
>TRBV12-3/TRBV12-4|-|-|TRBJ1-5
TGTGCCAGCAGTTTAACACCCGGGGAGGAGCCCCAGCATTTT
CASSLTPGEEPQHF
>TRBV7-9|-|-|TRBJ1-4
TGTGCCAGCAGCTTAGGGCAGGGCTACCGACATGCAACTAATGAAAAACTGTTTTTT
CASSLGQGYRHATNEKLFF
>TRBV18|-|-|TRBJ1-3
TGTGCCAGCTCCCCCCGGGCGTACAGGTCTGGAAACACCATATATTTT
CASSPRAYRSGNTIYF
>TRBV4-1|many|-|TRBJ2-1
TGCGCCAGCAGCCAAGATTGGGGGTACGGGAACAATGAGCAGTTCTTC
CASSQDWGYGNNEQFF
>TRBV28|few|TRBD1|TRBJ1-5
TGTGCCAGCAGTGACCCGACAGGGGGACAGCCCCAGCATTTT
CASSDPTGGQPQHF
>TRBV7-2|few|-|TRBJ2-5
TGTGCCAGCAGCCCCGATCTCTTCGGCGGCGGGGAGACCCAGTACTTC
CASSPDLFGGGETQYF
>TRBV29-1|-|-|TRBJ2-3
TGCAGCGTTGAAGATCTTCCGAGGAGGGGGCGAAGCACAGATACGCAGTATTTT
CSVEDLPRRGRSTDTQYF
>TRBV4-3|few|-|TRBJ2-1
TGCGCCAGCAGCCGAGACCACCGGTGGGGTGACCCCGACTACAATGAGCAGTTCTTC
CASSRDHRWGDPDYNEQFF
>TRBV28|-|-|TRBJ2-3
TGTGCCAGCAGTTTATTTATAGATACGCAGTATTTT
CASSLFIDTQYF
>TRBV5-4|many|-|TRBJ2-4
TGTGCCAGCAGCGATCGCTCCGGGACATTTGACATTCAGTACTTC
CASSDRSGTFDIQYF
>TRBV7-2|-|TRBD1|TRBJ2-2
TGTGCCAGCAGTCTAGGGGGACAGGCCACCGGGGAGCTGTTTTTT
CASSLGGQATGELFF
>TRBV12-3/TRBV12-4|-|TRBD1|TRBJ1-2
TGTGCCAGCAGTGGACAGGTTTTCTATGGCTACACCTTC
CASSGQVFYGYTF
>TRBV6-2/TRBV6-3|-|-|TRBJ2-4
TGTGCCAGCAGTCACCGAGAGGTGTGGACCAAAAACATTCAGTACTTC
CASSHREVWTKNIQYF
>TRBV12-3/TRBV12-4|many|-|TRBJ1-4
TGTGCCAGCAGTTGGGGTGTCACTAATGAAAAACTGTTTTTT
CASSWGVTNEKLFF
>TRBV25-1|-|TRBD1|TRBJ2-1
TGTGCCAGCAAAGGGCAGGGGGCGATTGAGCAGTTCTTC
CASKGQGAIEQFF
>TRBV6-2/TRBV6-3|few|-|TRBJ1-5
TGTGCCAGCAGTTCCAGGGAAGGCCTTAATCAGCCCCAGCATTTT
CASSSREGLNQPQHF
>TRBV5-1|few|-|TRBJ1-6
TGCGCCAGCAGCTGGACCCCAGGAAGGAATTCACCCCTCCACTTT
CASSWTPGRNSPLHF
>TRBV10-1|few|-|TRBJ2-7
TGCGCCAGCAGTGATACGGGCGCATCCTACGAGCAGTACTTC
CASSDTGASYEQYF
>TRBV6-6|few|TRBD1|TRBJ2-3
TGTGCCAGCAGGTCCGGGACAGGGGGCACCGATACGCAGTATTTT
CASRSGTGGTDTQYF
>TRBV6-1|-|-|TRBJ2-5
TGTGCCAGCCACGTAGCAGGTGGTGGGGAGACCCAGTACTTC
CASHVAGGGETQYF
>TRBV5-1|-|-|TRBJ1-1
TGCGCCAGCAGCTTGGCCTGGTACAGGGCAGCAACGAGCGACACTGAAGCTTTCTTT
CASSLAWYRAATSDTEAFF
>TRBV7-8|-|TRBD2|TRBJ2-1
TGTGCCAGCACTGGTAATAGCGGGGGGAACTATGAGCAGTTCTTC
CASTGNSGGNYEQFF
>TRBV7-2|-|TRBD1|TRBJ2-5
TGTGCCAGCAGGAAAAACAGGGGCCCCCAAGAGACCCAGTACTTC
CASRKNRGPQETQYF
>TRBV5-1|few|-|TRBJ2-2
TGCGCCAGCAGCTTGGGGTCGGCGGTCACCGGGGAGCTGTTTTTT
CASSLGSAVTGELFF
>TRBV18|few|-|TRBJ2-6
TGTGCCAGCTCAGAAACAGCAGCTGGGGCCAACGTCCTGACTTTC
CASSETAAGANVLTF
>TRBV12-3/TRBV12-4|once|TRBD2|TRBJ2-5
TGTGCCAGCAGTCTCAGCGGGGTGGAGACCCAGTACTTC
CASSLSGVETQYF
>TRBV29-1|few|-|TRBJ2-5
TGCAGCGTTGTTTGGCGGGCTCAAGAGACCCAGTACTTC
CSVVWRAQETQYF
>TRBV7-6|-|-|TRBJ2-7
TGTGCCAGCAGCCCAGCGGGTATCTACGAGCAGTACTTC
CASSPAGIYEQYF
>TRBV12-3/TRBV12-4|few|-|TRBJ1-4
TGTGCCAGCAGACCCACGGGGGGGCCTTCTAATGAAAAACTGTTTTTT
CASRPTGGPSNEKLFF